Below are 6 T cell receptor beta chains sequenced from a single sample in a study of PD-L1 blockade in urothelial cancer. Profiling relied on immunoSEQ multiplex PCR, and the TCRdb table lists in-frame clones only, not all of them. Among approximately 100,000 clones listed, 90% to 95% were seen once. The input for sequencing was PBMCs, taken around atezolizumab (anti-PD-L1) treatment. The receptors derive from a woman older than 75 with urothelial cancer.

V usage is TRBV19 and J usage is TRBJ1-5; TRBD1 aligns across 12 bases. The CDR3 contains 17 residues. V dropped 7 bases and J dropped 2; count of bases not matched to a gene: 9. Germline CDR1 is LNHDA and CDR2 is SQIVND (reference sequence). The CDR3 nucleotides are TGTGCCAGTACCTCCCCGGGACAGGGGGCAGGCAATCAGCCCCAGCATTTT. The encoded protein is CASTSPGQGAGNQPQHF.

The chain links TRBV19 to TRBJ2-5; TRBD2 aligns across 10 bases. The V gene's germline CDR1 is LNHDA and CDR2 SQIVND (reference sequence). The V gene end was trimmed by 3 bases and the J gene end by 4 bases; junction bases not matched to a gene: 11. The CDR3 consists of 17 residues. The CDR3 DNA follows: TGTGCCAGTAGTATGGATACAGCGGGAGGGCCCTCAGAGACCCAGTACTTC. Protein: CASSMDTAGGPSETQYF.

V gene TRBV9 combines with J gene TRBJ2-2; 7 bases align to TRBD2. CDR1 SGDLS and CDR2 YYNGEE come from the germline V gene. The CDR3 has 18 amino acids. The J segment lost 7 bases and the V segment lost 0 bases, leaving 15 bases of the junction unmatched. The CDR3 bases are TGTGCCAGCAGCGTAGCTCCGGGCGGGAGAGGGGCCGGCGGGGAGCTGTTTTTT. Translation gives CASSVAPGGRGAGGELFF.

The genes are TRBV5-4 and TRBJ2-3; possible D gene TRBD2, 6 bases. V was trimmed by 1 base and J by 1 base, leaving 7 bases between them. This CDR3 region has 14 residues. CDR1 and CDR2 from the germline V gene are SGHNT and YYREEE (reference sequence). The CDR3 DNA is TGTGCCAGCAGCTTGCCTAGCGGCACAGATACGCAGTATTTT. Amino acids: CASSLPSGTDTQYF.

The chain couples TRBV2 to TRBJ2-7; TRBD1 agrees at 11 bases. The V gene end was trimmed by 10 bases and the J gene end by 4 bases; junction bases not matched to a gene: 15. Germline CDR1 is SNHLY and CDR2 is FYNNEI. The CDR3 is 16 residues long. The CDR3 loop is CAITSSLGQGAYEQYF. The CDR3, as DNA: TGTGCCATCACCTCGTCCTTAGGACAGGGGGCTTACGAGCAGTACTTC.

V usage is TRBV5-1 and J usage is TRBJ1-5; perhaps TRBD1 as D (6 bases). The CDR3 contains 15 residues. The germline V gene has CDR1 SGHRS and CDR2 YFSETQ. V lost 0 bases to trimming and J lost 5 bases, with 12 bases between them. The CDR3 region has the DNA TGCGCCAGCAGCTTGGGCGGGGGGGGCGATCAGCCCCAGCATTTT. Translating it yields CASSLGGGGDQPQHF.